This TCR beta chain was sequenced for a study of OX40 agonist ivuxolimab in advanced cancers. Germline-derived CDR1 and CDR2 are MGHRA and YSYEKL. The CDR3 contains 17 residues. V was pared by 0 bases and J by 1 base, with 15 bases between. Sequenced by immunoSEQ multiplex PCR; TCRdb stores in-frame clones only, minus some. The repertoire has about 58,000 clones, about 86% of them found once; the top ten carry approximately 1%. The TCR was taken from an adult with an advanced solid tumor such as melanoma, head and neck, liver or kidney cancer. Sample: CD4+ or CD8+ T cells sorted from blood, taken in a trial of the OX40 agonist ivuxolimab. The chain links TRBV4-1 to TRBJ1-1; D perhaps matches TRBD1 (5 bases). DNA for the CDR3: TGCGCCAGCAGCCAAGAGGCCCTAGGGGCGTGGAACACTGAAGCTTTCTTT. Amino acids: CASSQEALGAWNTEAFF.